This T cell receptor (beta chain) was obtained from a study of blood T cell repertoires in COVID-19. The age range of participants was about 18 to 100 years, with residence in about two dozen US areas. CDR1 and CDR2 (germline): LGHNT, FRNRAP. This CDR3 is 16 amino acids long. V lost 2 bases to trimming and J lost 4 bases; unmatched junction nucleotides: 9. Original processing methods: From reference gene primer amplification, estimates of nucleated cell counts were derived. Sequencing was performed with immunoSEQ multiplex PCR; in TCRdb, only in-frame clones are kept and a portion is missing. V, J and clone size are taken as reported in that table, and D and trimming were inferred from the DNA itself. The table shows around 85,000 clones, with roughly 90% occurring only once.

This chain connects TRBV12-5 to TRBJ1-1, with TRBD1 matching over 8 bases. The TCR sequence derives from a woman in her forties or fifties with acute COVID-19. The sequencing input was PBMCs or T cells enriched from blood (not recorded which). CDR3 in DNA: TGTGCTAGTGGTTTGATACAGGGGGAGGAGGGCACTGAAGCTTTCTTT. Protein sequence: CASGLIQGEEGTEAFF.